Listed below are T cell receptor beta chains from one sample, sequenced in a study of cytomegalovirus exposure and HLA in healthy donors. Measured with immunoSEQ multiplex PCR; TCRdb has only the in-frame clones, and not every one. The sample has approximately 150,000 clones, roughly 80% seen once. The material sequenced was PBMCs. The receptors were sampled from a man aged 18 to 29 in good health and CMV-seropositive. The CDR3 runs from the conserved cysteine through the conserved F or W. The D gene is left open where the match is weak. For some rows the clone size is stated as once, few or many, or as a class when expanded; others skip it.

v_gene	abundance	d_gene	j_gene	CDR3nt	CDR3aa
TRBV19	.	TRBD2	TRBJ2-1	TGTGCCAGTACCATGGGGGGGGGAATTTACAATGAGCAGTTCTTC	CASTMGGGIYNEQFF
TRBV6-5	once	.	TRBJ1-2	TGTGCCAGCAGTTACTCGTTTAGGGGGAGTAATGGCTACACCTTC	CASSYSFRGSNGYTF
TRBV7-9	.	.	TRBJ2-1	TGTGCCAGCAGCTCCCCAAACAGGCGAAGGTGGTTCTTC	CASSSPNRRRWFF
TRBV18	.	.	TRBJ2-1	TGTGCCAGCCTGTTTCAGACAGGCGACAATGAGCAGTTCTTC	CASLFQTGDNEQFF
TRBV4-2	.	.	TRBJ2-2	TGTGCCAGCAGCCGCGGGGAAGGGGGCCCCAACACCGGGGAGCTGTTTTTT	CASSRGEGGPNTGELFF
TRBV28	.	.	TRBJ2-7	TGTGCCAGCAGTTCGGGGGTAGAAGACTCCTACGAGCAGTACTTC	CASSSGVEDSYEQYF
TRBV9	few	.	TRBJ1-4	TGTGCCAGCAGCGTAGACGGGACATCTCTCAGAAATGAAAAACTGTTTTTT	CASSVDGTSLRNEKLFF
TRBV7-3	.	TRBD2	TRBJ2-1	TGTGCCAGCAGCTTATCGCAGGGGCGGGGGGAGGAGCAGTTCTTC	CASSLSQGRGEEQFF
TRBV9	few	TRBD1	TRBJ1-1	TGTGCCAGCAGAAGGGACAGGGGACCTTTTAAAGCTTTCTTT	CASRRDRGPFKAFF
TRBV7-2	.	TRBD2	TRBJ2-7	TGTGCCAGCAGCTTAGGGTCTGGGCTAGCGGTTCACGAGCAGTACTTC	CASSLGSGLAVHEQYF
TRBV6-5	once	TRBD1	TRBJ1-5	TGTGCCAGCAGCCCCCCCGGACAGGGGGGTCAGCCCCAGCATTTT	CASSPPGQGGQPQHF
TRBV28	.	.	TRBJ2-1	TGTGCCAGCCGGGAAGGGGGGGCCCGAAATGAGCAGTTCTTC	CASREGGARNEQFF
TRBV4-1	.	.	TRBJ2-2	TGCGCCAGCAGCCCTATAAACACCGGGGAGCTGTTTTTT	CASSPINTGELFF
TRBV19	few	TRBD2	TRBJ2-7	TGCGCCAGTTCTCAGACTAGCGGTATCTCCTACGAGCAGTACTTC	CASSQTSGISYEQYF
TRBV6-5	.	.	TRBJ1-5	TGTGCCAGCAGTTATTCGGGGCAGGGGTCTCTGCCCCAGCATTTT	CASSYSGQGSLPQHF
TRBV10-3	.	.	TRBJ2-2	TGTGCCAACGCTGACAGGACCGGGGAGCTGTTTTTT	CANADRTGELFF
TRBV29-1	.	.	TRBJ2-1	TGCAGCGGGAGAATAGTCTCTTACAATGAGCAGTTCTTC	CSGRIVSYNEQFF
TRBV5-1	.	.	TRBJ2-7	TGCGCCAGCAGCTTGTACGGGCGGGAAGACGAGCAGTACTTC	CASSLYGREDEQYF
TRBV18	.	TRBD2	TRBJ2-7	TGTGCCAGCTCCCGGGAGGGGCCGTACGAGCAGTACTTC	CASSREGPYEQYF
TRBV6-6	.	.	TRBJ1-1	TGTGCCAGCAGCCCCAGAGGTAACCTGAACACTGAAGCTTTCTTT	CASSPRGNLNTEAFF
TRBV5-6	.	TRBD1	TRBJ2-1	TGTGCCAGCAGCCCCGGGACAGGGATAAATGAGCAGTTCTTC	CASSPGTGINEQFF
TRBV28	.	TRBD1	TRBJ1-5	TGTGCCAGCAGTTTATCCCCGGACAGGTATAGCAATCAGCCCCAGCATTTT	CASSLSPDRYSNQPQHF
TRBV9	.	.	TRBJ2-2	TGTGCCAGCAGCGACTTGAACACCGGGGAGCTGTTTTTT	CASSDLNTGELFF
TRBV6-1	few	.	TRBJ2-5	TGTGCCAGCAGTGCGGAGTGGGGGCACCAAGAGACCCAGTACTTC	CASSAEWGHQETQYF
TRBV20-1	.	TRBD2	TRBJ2-7	TGCAGTGCTAGGGGACTAAGCAGGCAGTACTTC	CSARGLSRQYF
TRBV30	.	TRBD1	TRBJ1-2	TGTGCCTGGAGTGAGGGGACAGGGAGTAGTTCCACCTTC	CAWSEGTGSSSTF
TRBV11-2	.	.	TRBJ1-1	TGTGCCAGCAGCTTAGCAGGGATGAACACTGAAGCTTTCTTT	CASSLAGMNTEAFF
TRBV5-1	.	.	TRBJ1-1	TGCGCCAGCAGCTTGTTAGAGTTAATGAACACTGAAGCTTTCTTT	CASSLLELMNTEAFF
TRBV4-2	.	.	TRBJ1-2	TGTGCCAGCAGCCGATACCAGGGAGGTGGTGGCTACACCTTC	CASSRYQGGGGYTF
TRBV28	.	TRBD1	TRBJ2-3	TGTGCCAGCAGTTTACCAGGGACAGGGGGGGATACGCAGTATTTT	CASSLPGTGGDTQYF
TRBV19	once	TRBD1	TRBJ1-5	TGTGCCAGTACCACAGGGGCCCGAGGCAATCAGCCCCAGCATTTT	CASTTGARGNQPQHF
TRBV27	.	TRBD1	TRBJ2-7	TGTGCCAGCAGTTCTGGACAGGGTGTCGACGAGCAGTACTTC	CASSSGQGVDEQYF
TRBV14	.	.	TRBJ2-3	TGTGCCAGCAGCCAAGACCCAGGGAGGTCGTACCTTGGCACAGATACGCAGTATTTT	CASSQDPGRSYLGTDTQYF
TRBV5-1	.	TRBD1	TRBJ2-5	TGCGCCAGCAGCCCCGGGACAGGGGGGTACCAAGAGACCCAGTACTTC	CASSPGTGGYQETQYF
TRBV25-1	few	.	TRBJ1-4	TGTGCCAGCAGTGATGCGGGGAACGGTGAAAAACTGTTTTTT	CASSDAGNGEKLFF
TRBV2	.	.	TRBJ2-7	TGTGCCAGCAGTGTAACCTACGAGCAGTACTTC	CASSVTYEQYF
TRBV5-6	.	.	TRBJ1-2	TGTGCCAGCAGCTTGCCGCGTTACGGCTACACCTTC	CASSLPRYGYTF
TRBV5-1	.	.	TRBJ2-1	TGCGCCAGCAGCTTGGATGGTGGGGGGGCCAATGAGCAGTTCTTC	CASSLDGGGANEQFF
TRBV7-3	.	.	TRBJ1-1	TGTGCCAGCAGTCAGGACAGCTACACTGAAGCTTTCTTT	CASSQDSYTEAFF
TRBV7-9	few	.	TRBJ2-7	TGTGCCAGCAGCTCGTCGACTAGTGGGGTGACCTACGAGCAGTACTTC	CASSSSTSGVTYEQYF
TRBV19	.	TRBD1	TRBJ1-1	TGTGCCAGTAGTAGGACCGTTGGGACAGGGAGGAGGAGCACTGAAGCTTTCTTT	CASSRTVGTGRRSTEAFF
TRBV6-5	.	.	TRBJ1-1	TGTGCCAGCAGTGGGGGAGGCACTGAAGCTTTCTTT	CASSGGGTEAFF
TRBV10-1	.	TRBD1	TRBJ2-5	TGCGCCAGCAATGTCTCTGGGCGGCTACCGGGACAGGGGGCAGGAGAGCAGTACTTC	CASNVSGRLPGQGAGEQYF
TRBV27	.	TRBD1	TRBJ2-3	TGTGCCAGCAGTTTATGGTCGGGACAGGGCCCAGATACGCAGTATTTT	CASSLWSGQGPDTQYF
TRBV6-5	.	.	TRBJ2-7	TGTGCCAGCAGAGGGCCACGCGGGCCTGGCGAGCAGTACTTC	CASRGPRGPGEQYF